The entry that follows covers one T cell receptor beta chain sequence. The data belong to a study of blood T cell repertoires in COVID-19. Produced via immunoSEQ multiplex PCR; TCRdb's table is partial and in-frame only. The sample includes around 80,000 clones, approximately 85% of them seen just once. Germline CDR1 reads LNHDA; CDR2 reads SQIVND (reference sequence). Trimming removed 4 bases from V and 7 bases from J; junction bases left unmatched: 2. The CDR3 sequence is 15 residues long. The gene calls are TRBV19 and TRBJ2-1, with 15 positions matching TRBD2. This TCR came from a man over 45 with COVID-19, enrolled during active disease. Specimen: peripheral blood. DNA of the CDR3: TGTGCCAGTAGTACCGGGACTAGCGGGAGGAATGAGCAGTTCTTC. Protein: CASSTGTSGRNEQFF.